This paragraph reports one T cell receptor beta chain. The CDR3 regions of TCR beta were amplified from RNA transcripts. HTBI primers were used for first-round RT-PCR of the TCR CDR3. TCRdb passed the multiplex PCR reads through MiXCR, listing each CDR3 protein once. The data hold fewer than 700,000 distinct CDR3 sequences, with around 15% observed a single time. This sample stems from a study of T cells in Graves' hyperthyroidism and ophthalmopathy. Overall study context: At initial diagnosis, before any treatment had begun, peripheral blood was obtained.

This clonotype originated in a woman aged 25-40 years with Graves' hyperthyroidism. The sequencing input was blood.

CDR3 bases: TGTGCCAGCAGTTATATGGGCCACAATGAGCAGTTCTTC. It codes for CASSYMGHNEQFF. The V call is TRBV27, the J call TRBJ2-1; unclear D gene. Trimming shortened V by 4 bases and J by 5 bases, and 9 bases separated the two germline ends. CDR1 is MNHEY and CDR2 is SMNVEV in the germline V gene (reference sequence). There are 13 residues in the CDR3.